These T cell receptor beta chains were read from a single sample in a study of blood T cell repertoires in COVID-19. Profiling relied on immunoSEQ multiplex PCR, and the TCRdb table lists in-frame clones only, not all of them. The sample holds approximately 440,000 clones, about 90% seen once. The specimen sequenced was PBMCs or T cells enriched from blood (not recorded which). All receptors come from a young woman who had recovered from COVID-19. The CDR3 runs from the conserved cysteine through the conserved F or W. Clone size is shown for a subset of rows, as once, few, many or a class of expanded clone.

CDR3 | V | length | size | J
CASSSDSRNTEAFF | TRBV5-5 | 14 | NA | TRBJ1-1
CASSTDRGAHNEQFF | TRBV7-9 | 15 | NA | TRBJ2-1
CASSPEGGYGYTF | TRBV5-5 | 13 | NA | TRBJ1-2
CASKILTGATNEKLFF | TRBV2 | 16 | NA | TRBJ1-4
CASSSEGQENTEAFF | TRBV7-2 | 15 | NA | TRBJ1-1
CASSSDSNPTDTQYF | TRBV7-3 | 15 | NA | TRBJ2-3
CASSQTGRGANYGYTF | TRBV4-1 | 16 | few | TRBJ1-2
CASSLGAGQGEYEQYF | TRBV11-2 | 16 | NA | TRBJ2-7
CASSYDTTDTQYF | TRBV6-6 | 13 | NA | TRBJ2-3
CASSSKTDRVDGYTF | TRBV7-9 | 15 | NA | TRBJ1-2
CASSPTLGTGPETQYF | TRBV7-9 | 16 | NA | TRBJ2-5
CASSQDLAEEAFF | TRBV3-1/TRBV3-2 | 13 | NA | TRBJ1-1
CAWLPRTGGYTF | TRBV30 | 12 | NA | TRBJ1-2
CASSQEGSWLGTGYGYTF | TRBV3-1/TRBV3-2 | 18 | NA | TRBJ1-2
CAWSVRGQSFYEQYF | TRBV30 | 15 | NA | TRBJ2-7
CASSPLAGTNTGELFF | TRBV3-1/TRBV3-2 | 16 | once | TRBJ2-2
CSAGSWGGRNF | TRBV20-1 | 11 | once | TRBJ2-7
CASSSGGRGSPLHF | TRBV7-8 | 14 | NA | TRBJ1-6
CASSVGQGSGELFF | TRBV9 | 14 | NA | TRBJ2-2
CASSAGQSDEQYF | TRBV9 | 13 | few | TRBJ2-7
CASSLGGQGSPLHF | TRBV5-8 | 14 | NA | TRBJ1-6
CASKRLVDQETQYF | TRBV5-1 | 14 | NA | TRBJ2-5
CASSVLGSERTLRGHEQFF | TRBV18 | 19 | NA | TRBJ2-1
CASSVDRGSETQYF | TRBV2 | 14 | few | TRBJ2-5
CASSPGTGEAGTGELFF | TRBV28 | 17 | NA | TRBJ2-2
CASTEDRDGDTQYF | TRBV5-1 | 14 | NA | TRBJ2-3
CASSQGGTGRIYGYTF | TRBV3-1/TRBV3-2 | 16 | once | TRBJ1-2
CASSWPGEKLFF | TRBV5-8 | 12 | NA | TRBJ1-4
CSVGALSDGYTF | TRBV29-1 | 12 | NA | TRBJ1-2